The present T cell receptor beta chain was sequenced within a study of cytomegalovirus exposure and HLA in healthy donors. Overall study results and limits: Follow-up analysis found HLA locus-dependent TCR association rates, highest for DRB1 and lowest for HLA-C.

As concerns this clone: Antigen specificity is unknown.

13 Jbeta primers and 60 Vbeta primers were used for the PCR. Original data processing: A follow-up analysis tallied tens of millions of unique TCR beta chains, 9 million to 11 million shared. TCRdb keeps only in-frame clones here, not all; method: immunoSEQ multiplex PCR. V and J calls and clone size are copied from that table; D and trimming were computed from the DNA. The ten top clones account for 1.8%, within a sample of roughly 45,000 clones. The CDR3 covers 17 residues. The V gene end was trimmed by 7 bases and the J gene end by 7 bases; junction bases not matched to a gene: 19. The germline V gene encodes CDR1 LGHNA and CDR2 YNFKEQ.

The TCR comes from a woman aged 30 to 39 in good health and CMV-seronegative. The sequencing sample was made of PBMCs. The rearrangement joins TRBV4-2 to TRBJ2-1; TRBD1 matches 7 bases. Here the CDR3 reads CASTYGDSRGPGNEQFF. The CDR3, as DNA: TGTGCCAGCACTTATGGGGACAGTCGAGGGCCAGGGAATGAGCAGTTCTTC.